This T cell receptor beta chain is drawn from a study of OX40 agonist ivuxolimab in advanced cancers. Study details: Ivuxolimab doses were 0.01, 0.1, 0.3, 1.5, 3 or 10 mg/kg every 2 weeks.

CDR3 length equals 13 residues. Germline CDR1 reads SGHDT; CDR2 reads YYEEEE. V was clipped by 1 base and J by 6 bases, with 11 bases between them. Data came from immunoSEQ multiplex PCR; TCRdb stores just in-frame clones and leaves some out. The table shows about 64,000 clones, with 80% to 90% occurring only once. Broader study findings: Averaging showed that CD8+ T cells had more expanded clones than CD4+ did. In a subset of nonresponders, normalized T-cell clonal expansion was also low.

In the case of this clone: Its antigen is currently unknown.

This TCR derives from an adult with an advanced solid tumor such as melanoma, head and neck, liver or kidney cancer. The V call is TRBV5-6, the J call TRBJ2-7; D remains unclear. Sequenced here: CD4+ or CD8+ T cells sorted from blood, sampled in a trial of the OX40 agonist ivuxolimab. The CDR3 sequence: CASSLSLLSEQYF. Written as DNA, the CDR3 is TGTGCCAGCAGCTTGAGTTTACTCTCCGAGCAGTACTTC.